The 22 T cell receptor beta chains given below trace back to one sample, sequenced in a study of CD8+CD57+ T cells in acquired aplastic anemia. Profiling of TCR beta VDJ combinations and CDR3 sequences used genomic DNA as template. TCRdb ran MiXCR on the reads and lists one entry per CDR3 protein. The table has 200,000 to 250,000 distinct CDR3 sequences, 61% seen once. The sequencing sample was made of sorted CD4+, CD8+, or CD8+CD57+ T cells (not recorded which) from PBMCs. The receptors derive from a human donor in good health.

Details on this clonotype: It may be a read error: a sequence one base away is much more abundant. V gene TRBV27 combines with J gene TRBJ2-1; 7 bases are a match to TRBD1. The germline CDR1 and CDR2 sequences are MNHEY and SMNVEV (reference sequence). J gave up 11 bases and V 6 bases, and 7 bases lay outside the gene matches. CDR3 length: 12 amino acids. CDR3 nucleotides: TGTGCCAGCAGGGCACAGGGGAATAAGCAGTTCTTC. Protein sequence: CASRAQGNKQFF.

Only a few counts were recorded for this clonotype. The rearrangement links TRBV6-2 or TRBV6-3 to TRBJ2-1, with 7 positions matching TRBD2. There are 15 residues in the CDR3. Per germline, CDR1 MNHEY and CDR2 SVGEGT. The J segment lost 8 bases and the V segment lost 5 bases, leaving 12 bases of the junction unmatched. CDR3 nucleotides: TGTGCCAGCAGTCCAGGACTAGGAATCCCCCATGAGCAGTTCTTC. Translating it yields CASSPGLGIPHEQFF.

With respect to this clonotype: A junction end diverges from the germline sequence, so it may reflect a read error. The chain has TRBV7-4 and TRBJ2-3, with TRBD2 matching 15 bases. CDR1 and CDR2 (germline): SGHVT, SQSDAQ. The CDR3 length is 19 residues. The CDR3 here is CASSLNPGTSGGPEDTQYF. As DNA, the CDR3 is TGCGCCAGCAGCCTGAATCCCGGGACTAGCGGGGGGCCGGAGGATACGCAGTATTTT.

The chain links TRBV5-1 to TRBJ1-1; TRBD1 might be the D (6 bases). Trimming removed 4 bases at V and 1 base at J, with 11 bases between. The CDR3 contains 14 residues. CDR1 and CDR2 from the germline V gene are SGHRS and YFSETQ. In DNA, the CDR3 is TGCGCCAGCAGCGAGGGGACAACGAACACTGAAGCTTTCTTT. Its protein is CASSEGTTNTEAFF. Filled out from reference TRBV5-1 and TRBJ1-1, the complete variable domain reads KAGVTQTPRYLIKTRGQQVTLSCSPISGHRSVSWYQQTPGQGLQFLFEYFSETQRNKGNFPGRFSGRQFSNSRSEMNVSTLELGDSALYLCASSEGTTNTEAFFGQGTRLTVV.

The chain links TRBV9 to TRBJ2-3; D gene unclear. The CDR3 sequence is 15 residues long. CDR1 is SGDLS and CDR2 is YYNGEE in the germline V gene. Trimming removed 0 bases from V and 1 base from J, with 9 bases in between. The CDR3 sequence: CASSVDGVGTDTQYF. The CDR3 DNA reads TGTGCCAGCAGCGTAGATGGGGTTGGCACAGATACGCAGTATTTT.

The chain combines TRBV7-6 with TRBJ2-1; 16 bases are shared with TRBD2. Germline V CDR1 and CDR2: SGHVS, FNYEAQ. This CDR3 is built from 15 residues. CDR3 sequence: CDGSTGLAGGIEQFF. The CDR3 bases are TGTGACGGCAGCACGGGACTAGCGGGGGGGATCGAGCAGTTCTTC.

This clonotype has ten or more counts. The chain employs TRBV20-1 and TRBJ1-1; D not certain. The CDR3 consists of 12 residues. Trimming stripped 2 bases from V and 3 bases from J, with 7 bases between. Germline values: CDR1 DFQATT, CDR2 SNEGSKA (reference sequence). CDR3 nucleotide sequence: TGCAGTGCTAGACTCACGTACACTGAAGCTTTCTTT. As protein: CSARLTYTEAFF.

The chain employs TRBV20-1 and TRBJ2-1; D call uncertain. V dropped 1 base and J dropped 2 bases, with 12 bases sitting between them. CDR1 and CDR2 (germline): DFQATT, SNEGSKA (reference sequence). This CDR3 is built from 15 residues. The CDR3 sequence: CSARVATATYNEQFF. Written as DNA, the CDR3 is TGCAGTGCTAGAGTTGCCACCGCAACCTACAATGAGCAGTTCTTC.

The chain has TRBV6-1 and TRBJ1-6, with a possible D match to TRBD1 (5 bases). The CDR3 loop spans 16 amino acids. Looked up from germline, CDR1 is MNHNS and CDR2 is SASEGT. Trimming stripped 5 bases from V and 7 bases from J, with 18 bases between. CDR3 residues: CASSYSILQGNSPLHF. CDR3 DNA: TGTGCCAGCAGTTACTCGATTCTTCAGGGAAATTCACCCCTCCACTTT.

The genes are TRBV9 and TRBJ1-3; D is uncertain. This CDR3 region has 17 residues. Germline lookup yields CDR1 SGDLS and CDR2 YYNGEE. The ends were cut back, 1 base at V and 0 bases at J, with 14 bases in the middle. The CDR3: CASSVTAQPYSGNTIYF. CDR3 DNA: TGTGCCAGCAGCGTAACAGCACAGCCCTACTCTGGAAACACCATATATTTT. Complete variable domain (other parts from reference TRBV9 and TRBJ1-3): DSGVTQTPKHLITATGQRVTLRCSPRSGDLSVYWYQQSLDQGLQFLIQYYNGEERAKGNILERFSAQQFPDLHSELNLSSLELGDSALYFCASSVTAQPYSGNTIYFGEGSWLTVV.

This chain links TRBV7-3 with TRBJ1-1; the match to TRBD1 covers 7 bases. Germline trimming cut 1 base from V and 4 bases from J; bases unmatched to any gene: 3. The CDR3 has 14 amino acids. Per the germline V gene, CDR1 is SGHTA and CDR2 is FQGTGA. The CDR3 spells CASSLIGDSTEAFF. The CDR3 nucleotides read TGTGCCAGCAGCTTAATAGGGGACAGCACTGAAGCTTTCTTT.

CDR3 residues: CASFFPEGYPETQYF. Here the CDR3 DNA reads TGTGCCAGCTTCTTCCCTGAGGGGTATCCAGAGACCCAGTACTTC. This chain joins TRBV6-5 and TRBJ2-5; perhaps D is TRBD1 or TRBD2 (5 bases each). CDR1 is MNHEY and CDR2 is SVGAGI in the germline V gene. V was pared by 8 bases and J by 4 bases, with 20 bases between. The CDR3 consists of 15 residues.

CDR3 protein: CASSAGSDTQYF. CDR3 in DNA: TGTGCCAGCAGCGCCGGCTCAGATACGCAGTATTTT. V is TRBV7-3 and J is TRBJ2-3; D remains unclear. This CDR3 is built from 12 residues. Trimming took 5 bases from V and 4 from J, leaving 7 bases between them. The V gene's germline CDR1 is SGHTA and CDR2 FQGTGA.

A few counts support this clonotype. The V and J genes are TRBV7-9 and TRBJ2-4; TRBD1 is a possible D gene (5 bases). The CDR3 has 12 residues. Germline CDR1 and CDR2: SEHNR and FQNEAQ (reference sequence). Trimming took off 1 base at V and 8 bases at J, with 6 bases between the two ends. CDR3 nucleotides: TGTGCCAGCAGCTTAGAAGGGGACATTCAGTACTTC. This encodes CASSLEGDIQYF.

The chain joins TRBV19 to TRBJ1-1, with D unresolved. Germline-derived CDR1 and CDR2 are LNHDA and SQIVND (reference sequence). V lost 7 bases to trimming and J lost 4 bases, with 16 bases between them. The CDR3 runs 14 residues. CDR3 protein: CASTPGGGSTEAFF. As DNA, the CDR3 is TGTGCCAGTACCCCAGGAGGCGGGAGCACTGAAGCTTTCTTT. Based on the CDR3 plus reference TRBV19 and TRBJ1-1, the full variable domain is DGGITQSPKYLFRKEGQNVTLSCEQNLNHDAMYWYRQDPGQGLRLIYYSQIVNDFQKGDIAEGYSVSREKKESFPLTVTSAQKNPTAFYLCASTPGGGSTEAFFGQGTRLTVV.

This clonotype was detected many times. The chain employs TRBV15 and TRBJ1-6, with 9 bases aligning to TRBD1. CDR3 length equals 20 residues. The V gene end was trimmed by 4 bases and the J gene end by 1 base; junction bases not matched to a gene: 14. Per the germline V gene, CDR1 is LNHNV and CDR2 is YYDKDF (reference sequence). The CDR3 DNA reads TGTGCCACCAGCACAACGACCGGGACAGGGCGGTTTTCCTATAATTCACCCCTCCACTTT. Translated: CATSTTTGTGRFSYNSPLHF.

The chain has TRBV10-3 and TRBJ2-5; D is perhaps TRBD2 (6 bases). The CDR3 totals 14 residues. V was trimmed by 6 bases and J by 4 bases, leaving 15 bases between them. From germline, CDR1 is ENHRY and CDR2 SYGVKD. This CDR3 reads CAISPLSGAETQYF. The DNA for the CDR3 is TGTGCCATCAGCCCCCTTAGCGGCGCAGAGACCCAGTACTTC.

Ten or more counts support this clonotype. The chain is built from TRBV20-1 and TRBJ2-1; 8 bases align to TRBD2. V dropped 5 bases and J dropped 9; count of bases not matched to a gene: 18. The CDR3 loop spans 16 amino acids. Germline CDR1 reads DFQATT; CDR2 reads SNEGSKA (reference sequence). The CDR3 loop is CSAFYPGLGVMGEQFF. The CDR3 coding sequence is TGCAGTGCTTTCTACCCGGGACTAGGGGTCATGGGTGAGCAGTTCTTC.

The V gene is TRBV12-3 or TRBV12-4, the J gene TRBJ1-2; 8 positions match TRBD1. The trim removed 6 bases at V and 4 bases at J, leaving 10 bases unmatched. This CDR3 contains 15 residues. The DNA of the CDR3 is TGTGCCAGCAGCCTAACGTCAGGGGGCGGCTATGGCTACACCTTC. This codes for CASSLTSGGGYGYTF.

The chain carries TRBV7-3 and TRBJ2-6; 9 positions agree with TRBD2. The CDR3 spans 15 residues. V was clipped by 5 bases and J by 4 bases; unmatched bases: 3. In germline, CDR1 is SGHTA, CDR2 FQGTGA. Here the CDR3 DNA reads TGTGCCAGCAGCCAGCGGGGGGCCGGGGCCAACGTCCTGACTTTC. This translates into CASSQRGAGANVLTF.

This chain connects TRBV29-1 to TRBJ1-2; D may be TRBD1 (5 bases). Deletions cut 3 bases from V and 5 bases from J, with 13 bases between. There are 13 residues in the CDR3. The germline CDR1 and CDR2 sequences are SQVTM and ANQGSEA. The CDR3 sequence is CSVDSGTRYGYTF. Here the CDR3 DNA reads TGCAGCGTTGACTCCGGGACGCGTTATGGCTACACCTTC.

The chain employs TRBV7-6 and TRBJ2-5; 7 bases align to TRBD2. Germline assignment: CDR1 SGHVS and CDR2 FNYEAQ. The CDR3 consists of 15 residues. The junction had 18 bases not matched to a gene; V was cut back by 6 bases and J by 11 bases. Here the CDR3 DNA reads TGTGCCAGCAGTCCCGGCCCGGGAGGTCAAGAGGCACAGTACTTC. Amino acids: CASSPGPGGQEAQYF.